The entry below describes one TCR beta chain. Its antigen is unidentified. This entry is derived from a study of blood T cells in healthy people across ages. Study outcomes and limitations: The fall in TCR beta diversity per million T cells was roughly linear with age. Diversity was estimated from one million T cells, and these estimates were considered underestimates.

Primed by a sample-barcoded 5' primer and a J-beta primer mix, a second PCR proceeded for about 6 to 11 cycles. A minimum of 2.5 million CDR3-containing paired-end reads was obtained for each sample. TCRdb redid the calling of the 5' RACE reads with MiXCR, one entry per CDR3 protein. The sample contains nearly 800,000 distinct CDR3 sequences, more than 50% of which appear only once. Caucasian individuals from Russia who were healthy and aged roughly 6 to 95 acted as donors. This CDR3 has 15 amino acids. Trimming left V 1 base short and J 7 bases short, with 14 bases between. The chain combines TRBV12-3 or TRBV12-4 with TRBJ1-5; D unresolved. Sequenced sample: blood. The sequence derives from a man aged 40-49 years in good health. The CDR3 is CASSLGPRGGQPQHF. In nucleotides, the CDR3 is TGTGCCAGCAGTTTAGGGCCCCGGGGAGGGCAGCCCCAGCATTTT.